Listed here are 14 T cell receptor beta chains from one sample, sequenced in a study of CD8+ T cells in alopecia areata. The treatment is: oral pan-JAK inhibitor, 5-10 mg twice daily. Sequencing relied on a cDNA template that was reverse transcribed from extracted RNA. Libraries were prepared by immunoSEQ multiplex PCR; TCRdb keeps only in-frame clonotypes and omits some of them. The data contain 200,000 to 250,000 clones, about three fifths of them singletons. The specimen was CD4+ T cells sorted from blood, collected at week 4, from a patient treated with tofacitinib. These receptor sequences come from a human donor with alopecia areata.

This chain links TRBV5-6 with TRBJ1-5; D might be TRBD1 (5 bases). CDR1 and CDR2 from the germline V gene are SGHDT and YYEEEE. This CDR3 has 16 residues. V shed 4 bases and J shed 3 bases, with 17 bases lying between them. The CDR3 protein is CASSGPGPTDNQPQHF. In nucleotides, the CDR3 is TGTGCCAGCAGCGGACCGGGACCGACCGACAATCAGCCCCAGCATTTT.

This clone was seen a handful of times. This chain joins TRBV6-6 and TRBJ2-1; D tentatively fits TRBD1 or TRBD2 (5 bases each). This CDR3 region has 11 residues. Trimming pared 5 bases from V and 15 bases from J, leaving 14 bases between. Germline V lookup: CDR1 MNHNY, CDR2 SVGAGI (reference sequence). The DNA for the CDR3 is TGTGCCAGCAGTCCCGGGACCCGGACGTTCTTC. Translated, it gives CASSPGTRTFF.

This clone was recorded only once. The V and J genes are TRBV9 and TRBJ2-5; 8 positions match TRBD2. The CDR3 totals 15 residues. Germline V lookup: CDR1 SGDLS, CDR2 YYNGEE. The V gene end was trimmed by 0 bases and the J gene end by 5 bases; junction bases not matched to a gene: 6. This CDR3 reads CASSVGIAGFETQYF. CDR3 DNA: TGTGCCAGCAGCGTAGGGATAGCGGGGTTTGAGACCCAGTACTTC. The variable domain in full, with the rest retrieved from reference TRBV9 and TRBJ2-5, is DSGVTQTPKHLITATGQRVTLRCSPRSGDLSVYWYQQSLDQGLQFLIQYYNGEERAKGNILERFSAQQFPDLHSELNLSSLELGDSALYFCASSVGIAGFETQYFGPGTRLLVL.

The chain recombines TRBV29-1 with TRBJ2-6; D unresolved. Trimming cost V 4 bases and J 3 bases, with 7 bases left between them. CDR1 SQVTM and CDR2 ANQGSEA come from the germline V gene. CDR3 length: 13 residues. CDR3 residues: CSVAGDGANVLTF. Here the CDR3 DNA reads TGCAGCGTTGCTGGGGATGGGGCCAACGTCCTGACTTTC. Using reference TRBV29-1 and TRBJ2-6 for the parts outside the CDR3, the full variable domain is SAVISQKPSRDICQRGTSLTIQCQVDSQVTMMFWYRQQPGQSLTLIATANQGSEATYESGFVIDKFPISRPNLTFSTLTVSNMSPEDSSIYLCSVAGDGANVLTFGAGSRLTVL.

V is TRBV9 and J is TRBJ2-3; 10 bases match TRBD2. There are 15 residues in the CDR3. Germline trimming cut 0 bases from V and 5 bases from J; bases unmatched to any gene: 3. Germline V gene data show CDR1 as SGDLS and CDR2 as YYNGEE. CDR3 sequence (DNA): TGTGCCAGCAGCGTAGCCAGCGGGGGGGTAGATACGCAGTATTTT. Translating it yields CASSVASGGVDTQYF.

V gene TRBV19 combines with J gene TRBJ1-3, with no clear D. CDR1 is LNHDA, CDR2 SQIVND, per germline (reference sequence). The V end lost 1 base, the J end lost 9 bases, and 22 bases lay between the germline ends. The CDR3 extends over 17 amino acids. The CDR3 is CASSIAPLAERTSTIYF. In DNA form, the CDR3 reads TGTGCCAGTAGTATAGCCCCGTTGGCGGAGCGGACTAGCACCATATATTTT.

This clone was found a few times. This chain joins TRBV2 and TRBJ2-3, with D unresolved. The CDR3 is 14 amino acids. In germline, CDR1 is SNHLY, CDR2 FYNNEI. V shed 4 bases and J shed 0 bases, with 8 bases lying between them. The CDR3, as DNA: TGTGCCAGCAGTGGTGGCAGGAGCACAGATACGCAGTATTTT. Translation: CASSGGRSTDTQYF.

This chain connects TRBV27 to TRBJ1-1, with D perhaps TRBD1 (6 bases). The V and J ends lost 3 bases and 0 bases respectively, with 29 bases between them. Germline values: CDR1 MNHEY, CDR2 SMNVEV (reference sequence). CDR3 length: 21 amino acids. The CDR3: CASSLSNREGLPRHLNTEAFF. CDR3 DNA sequence: TGTGCCAGCAGTTTGTCCAACAGGGAAGGATTGCCGCGACACTTGAACACTGAAGCTTTCTTT.

This clone occurred once. The gene calls are TRBV6-1 and TRBJ1-2; the D gene is possibly TRBD1 (5 bases). Germline assignment: CDR1 MNHNS and CDR2 SASEGT. The V and J ends lost 6 bases and 6 bases respectively, with 20 bases between them. The CDR3 runs 15 residues. CDR3 region: CASSQKQTVRDGYTF. The CDR3 DNA reads as TGTGCCAGCAGCCAGAAGCAGACAGTGCGGGATGGCTACACCTTC.

This chain uses TRBV5-6 with TRBJ2-5; TRBD2 matches at 9 bases. Germline CDR1 reads SGHDT; CDR2 reads YYEEEE. V was clipped by 0 bases and J by 1 base; unmatched bases: 4. This CDR3 spans 16 amino acids. The CDR3 loop is CASSLGAGGFQETQYF. CDR3 nucleotide sequence: TGTGCCAGCAGCTTGGGAGCGGGGGGATTCCAAGAGACCCAGTACTTC. The full variable domain, completed using reference TRBV5-6 and TRBJ2-5, is DAGVTQSPTHLIKTRGQQVTLRCSPKSGHDTVSWYQQALGQGPQFIFQYYEEEERQRGNFPDRFSGHQFPNYSSELNVNALLLGDSALYLCASSLGAGGFQETQYFGPGTRLLVL.

The J gene is TRBJ1-1, the V gene TRBV2; a possible D gene is TRBD1 (6 bases). V dropped 2 bases and J dropped 2 bases, with 12 bases sitting between them. This CDR3 has 15 amino acids. CDR1 SNHLY and CDR2 FYNNEI come from the germline V gene. The CDR3 here is CASSEQGQGNTEAFF. The CDR3 DNA is TGTGCCAGCAGTGAACAGGGGCAAGGAAACACTGAAGCTTTCTTT. The complete variable domain, with remaining parts taken from reference TRBV2 and TRBJ1-1, reads EPEVTQTPSHQVTQMGQEVILRCVPISNHLYFYWYRQILGQKVEFLVSFYNNEISEKSEIFDDQFSVERPDGSNFTLKIRSTKLEDSAMYFCASSEQGQGNTEAFFGQGTRLTVV.

This sequence joins TRBV5-1 and TRBJ2-3, with D unclear. CDR3 length equals 17 residues. Trimming left V 2 bases short and J 0 bases short, with 16 bases between. The V gene's germline CDR1 is SGHRS and CDR2 YFSETQ. The DNA of the CDR3 is TGCGCCAGCAGCTTACCAGGTTATACAGCTAGCACAGATACGCAGTATTTT. Translated: CASSLPGYTASTDTQYF. Using reference TRBV5-1 and TRBJ2-3 for the parts outside the CDR3, the full variable domain is KAGVTQTPRYLIKTRGQQVTLSCSPISGHRSVSWYQQTPGQGLQFLFEYFSETQRNKGNFPGRFSGRQFSNSRSEMNVSTLELGDSALYLCASSLPGYTASTDTQYFGPGTRLTVL.

The chain recombines TRBV2 with TRBJ2-7; D call uncertain. CDR3 length: 12 residues. The germline V gene has CDR1 SNHLY and CDR2 FYNNEI. V lost 5 bases and J 3 bases, leaving 8 bases between the germline ends. The CDR3 is CASSLNLYEQYF. The DNA for the CDR3 is TGTGCCAGCAGTCTTAACCTCTACGAGCAGTACTTC.

The chain employs TRBV29-1 and TRBJ1-1; TRBD1 might be the D (5 bases). Trimming removed 6 bases from V and 6 bases from J, with 11 bases in between. Per the germline V gene, CDR1 is SQVTM and CDR2 is ANQGSEA. The CDR3 has 11 residues. CDR3 amino acids: CSVRDSPEAFF. The CDR3 region has the DNA TGCAGCGTCCGGGACTCTCCTGAAGCTTTCTTT.